The rows below give T cell receptor beta chains drawn from one sample of a study of blood T cell repertoires in COVID-19. Generated by immunoSEQ multiplex PCR, the TCRdb table keeps only in-frame clones and is missing some. Of 150,000 to 200,000 clones listed, roughly nine tenths are singletons. The specimen was peripheral blood. The receptor set was obtained from a man in his sixties or seventies with active or convalescent COVID-19. CDR3s include the opening cysteine and the closing phenylalanine or tryptophan. A D gene is named only where the DNA matches it firmly.

d_gene: TRBD2
j_gene: TRBJ2-2
v_gene: TRBV5-4
len: 17
CDR3nt: TGTGCCAGCAGCCCGGATAGCGGGAGGGCCGACACCGGGGAGCTGTTTTTT
CDR3aa: CASSPDSGRADTGELFF

d_gene: TRBD2
j_gene: TRBJ2-3
v_gene: TRBV9
len: 17
CDR3nt: TGTGCCAGCAGCGGCCCGGGACTAGCGTTCGAGGCAGATACGCAGTATTTT
CDR3aa: CASSGPGLAFEADTQYF

d_gene: -
j_gene: TRBJ1-1
v_gene: TRBV28
len: 17
CDR3nt: TGTGCCAGCAGTTTTAGAGGTGGCTGGACCTCGGGAACTGAAGCTTTCTTT
CDR3aa: CASSFRGGWTSGTEAFF

d_gene: -
j_gene: TRBJ2-1
v_gene: TRBV2
len: 16
CDR3nt: TGTGCCAGCAGTCTCCCATCGGGTCCTAACGGGGATGAGCAGTTCTTC
CDR3aa: CASSLPSGPNGDEQFF

d_gene: TRBD1
j_gene: TRBJ2-1
v_gene: TRBV12-5
len: 13
CDR3nt: TGTGCTAGTGCCCCCGACAGGGGGAATGAGCAGTTCTTC
CDR3aa: CASAPDRGNEQFF

d_gene: -
j_gene: TRBJ2-7
v_gene: TRBV7-2
len: 13
CDR3nt: TGTGCCAGCAGCTTAGCCTTGTCCTACGAGCAGTACTTC
CDR3aa: CASSLALSYEQYF

d_gene: -
j_gene: TRBJ2-1
v_gene: TRBV6-5
len: 16
CDR3nt: TGTGCCAGCAGTTATGGGGCGGGAACTTCCTACAATGAGCAGTTCTTC
CDR3aa: CASSYGAGTSYNEQFF

d_gene: -
j_gene: TRBJ1-6
v_gene: TRBV7-2
len: 15
CDR3nt: TGTGCCAGCACCTTAACTGGGGGGTTGGATTCACCCCTCCACTTT
CDR3aa: CASTLTGGLDSPLHF

d_gene: TRBD1
j_gene: TRBJ1-4
v_gene: TRBV28
len: 16
CDR3nt: TGTGCCAGCAGTTTCCAACAGGGGGGGACTAATGAAAAACTGTTTTTT
CDR3aa: CASSFQQGGTNEKLFF

d_gene: TRBD1
j_gene: TRBJ1-1
v_gene: TRBV28
len: 16
CDR3nt: TGTGCCAGCAGTTTCACCAGGGGGCAAGTGAACACTGAAGCTTTCTTT
CDR3aa: CASSFTRGQVNTEAFF

d_gene: TRBD1
j_gene: TRBJ1-1
v_gene: TRBV7-2
len: 17
CDR3nt: TGTGCCAGCAGCCCACGGGGGACAGGGGGCTTTGGCACTGAAGCTTTCTTT
CDR3aa: CASSPRGTGGFGTEAFF

d_gene: TRBD2
j_gene: TRBJ2-5
v_gene: TRBV5-1
len: 17
CDR3nt: TGCGCCAGCAGCTTGGGTTTAGCGGGCCGAAGCCAAGAGACCCAGTACTTC
CDR3aa: CASSLGLAGRSQETQYF

d_gene: -
j_gene: TRBJ2-1
v_gene: TRBV4-3
len: 13
CDR3nt: TGCGCCAGCAGCCAATCCCAGGGCGATGAGCAGTTCTTC
CDR3aa: CASSQSQGDEQFF

d_gene: TRBD1
j_gene: TRBJ2-2
v_gene: TRBV9
len: 16
CDR3nt: TGTGCCAGCAGCCGACAGGGGGCCCTTAACACCGGGGAGCTGTTTTTT
CDR3aa: CASSRQGALNTGELFF

d_gene: TRBD1
j_gene: TRBJ1-2
v_gene: TRBV9
len: 16
CDR3nt: TGTGCCAGCAGCGCCGCTCCGGGACAGGGGCACTATGGCTACACCTTC
CDR3aa: CASSAAPGQGHYGYTF

d_gene: -
j_gene: TRBJ2-7
v_gene: TRBV7-9
len: 13
CDR3nt: TGTGCCAGCAGCTCCGGGGTCTCCTACGAGCAGTACTTC
CDR3aa: CASSSGVSYEQYF